This TCR beta chain was captured by sequencing in a study of T cell responses to AZD1222 COVID-19 vaccine. Study results and limitations: Donors were largely white British and mainly female; clonal diversity was possibly underestimated.

A note on this clone: Its antigen is still unknown.

The protocol was immunoSEQ multiplex PCR, while the TCRdb copy is restricted to in-frame clones and leaves out a portion. Of approximately 130,000 clones listed, over 85% are singletons. Germline CDR1 is LGHDT and CDR2 is YNNKEL (reference sequence). The CDR3 spans 15 residues. Trimming took off 4 bases at V and 2 bases at J, with 12 bases between the two ends. The gene calls are TRBV3-1 (or the pseudogene TRBV3-2) and TRBJ1-3, with D unresolved. Specimen: peripheral blood, collected on day 0 of AZD1222 vaccination. This TCR was sampled from an adult in good health. The CDR3 protein is CASSPSSGTGNTIYF. The CDR3 nucleotides read TGTGCCAGCAGCCCCAGTTCCGGTACTGGAAACACCATATATTTT.